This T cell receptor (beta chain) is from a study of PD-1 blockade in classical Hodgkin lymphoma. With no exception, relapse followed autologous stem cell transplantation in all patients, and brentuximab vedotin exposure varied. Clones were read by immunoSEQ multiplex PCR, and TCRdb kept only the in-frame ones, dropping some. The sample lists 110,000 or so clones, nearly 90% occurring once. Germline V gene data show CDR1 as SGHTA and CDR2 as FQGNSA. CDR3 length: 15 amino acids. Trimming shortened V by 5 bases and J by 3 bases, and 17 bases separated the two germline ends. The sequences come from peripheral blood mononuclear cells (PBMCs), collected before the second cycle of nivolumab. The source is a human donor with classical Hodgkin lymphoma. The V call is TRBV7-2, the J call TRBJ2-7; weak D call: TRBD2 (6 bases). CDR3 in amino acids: CASSRPGVLGYEQYF. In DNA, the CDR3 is TGTGCCAGCAGCCGACCGGGGGTTCTGGGCTACGAGCAGTACTTC.